A single TCR beta chain is shown here with its context. CDR1 is SEHNR, CDR2 FQNEAQ, per germline (reference sequence). The J segment lost 4 bases and the V segment lost 3 bases, leaving 12 bases of the junction unmatched. The CDR3 has 18 residues. These data belong to a study of graft-versus-host responses after intestinal transplantation. As for the study in general: Recipients across the board were started on anti-thymocyte globulin induction, then kept on tacrolimus and steroids for about 3 years.

The authors seeded some 200,000 CFSE-labeled responder cells together with some 200,000 irradiated stimulator cells tagged with violet dye. CD4 and CD8 responders that proliferated in the reaction were FACS-sorted. Clones were sequenced by immunoSEQ multiplex PCR, and TCRdb holds only the in-frame ones, with some missing. The table includes 6,000 to 8,500 clones, 25% to 35% detected once. Study-level results: Peak GvH clone levels in circulation were associated with early post-transplant HvG declines. Ileal or blood samples showed some GvH clones first, and such clones were also found in recipient marrow.

The receptor comes from a human patient who was an organ donor for intestinal transplantation. The input for sequencing was alloreactive CD8+ T cells from a mixed lymphocyte reaction culture, taken before transplantation. Indicated subset: CFSE-low proliferating T cells sorted from roughly 6-day pre-transplant mixed lymphocyte reaction (GvH or HvG direction). The chain is built from TRBV7-9 and TRBJ2-1, with TRBD2 matching over 10 bases. DNA for the CDR3: TGTGCCAGCAGCTTTCAATCCTCCACTAGCGGGGCATACAATGAGCAGTTCTTC. This codes for CASSFQSSTSGAYNEQFF.